The 20 T cell receptor beta chains below all came from one sample that was sequenced in a study of shared clonotypes between healthy human individuals. The data were produced by immunoSEQ multiplex PCR, yet TCRdb's version contains in-frame clones alone and is incomplete. The sample has fewer than 550,000 clones, nearly 80% seen once. Sample: PBMCs. The source of these receptors is a woman in her 40s in good health. Some clones in this sample may be carry-over from other donors' samples.

The genes are TRBV10-1 and TRBJ2-1; TRBD1 matches 10 bases. CDR3 length: 15 residues. Germline values: CDR1 WNHNN, CDR2 SYGVQD (reference sequence). The junction had 10 bases not matched to a gene; V was cut back by 6 bases and J by 8 bases. The CDR3 region is CASSQGQGFKYEQFF. Here the CDR3 DNA reads TGCGCCAGCAGCCAGGGACAGGGGTTTAAGTATGAGCAGTTCTTC.

The rearrangement joins TRBV9 to TRBJ2-7, with no clear D. Germline V lookup: CDR1 SGDLS, CDR2 YYNGEE. V lost 0 bases and J lost 3, with 7 bases in between. The CDR3 extends over 13 amino acids. The chain's CDR3 is CASSVGVGYEQYF. The CDR3 DNA sequence: TGTGCCAGCAGCGTAGGGGTAGGCTACGAGCAGTACTTC.

The chain has TRBV6-1 and TRBJ1-2; D is unresolved. CDR3 size: 13 residues. Germline V gives CDR1 MNHNS, CDR2 SASEGT. With 0 bases removed from V and 7 bases from J, the gap between germline ends came to 9 bases. This CDR3 reads CASSEARGGGYTF. DNA for the CDR3: TGTGCCAGCAGTGAAGCTCGTGGTGGTGGCTACACCTTC.

This chain uses TRBV30 with TRBJ2-7; no firm D call. This CDR3 is built from 16 residues. The V end was cut by 0 bases, the J end by 5 bases, with 20 bases between. Germline assignment: CDR1 GTSNPN and CDR2 SVGIG (reference sequence). This CDR3 is CAWSVLAIWRTDEQYF. The CDR3 bases are TGTGCCTGGAGTGTTTTGGCTATCTGGCGGACCGACGAGCAGTACTTC.

The chain uses TRBV30 and TRBJ2-1, with D perhaps TRBD2 (5 bases). Trimming cost V 1 base and J 0 bases, with 13 bases left between them. CDR1 GTSNPN and CDR2 SVGIG come from the germline V gene (reference sequence). This CDR3 comprises 16 residues. In DNA form, the CDR3 reads TGTGCCTGGAGTGACGAGAGGGCCAGCTCCTACAATGAGCAGTTCTTC. It yields the protein CAWSDERASSYNEQFF.

A single count supports this clone. The genes are TRBV7-2 and TRBJ2-4, with 14 bases lining up with TRBD2. This CDR3 region has 18 residues. Germline values: CDR1 SGHTA, CDR2 FQGNSA. J was trimmed by 6 bases and V by 2 bases; bases with no gene match: 9. The CDR3 loop is CASSLQTSGRAWGNIQYF. For the CDR3, the DNA is TGTGCCAGCAGCTTACAGACTAGCGGGAGGGCCTGGGGAAACATTCAGTACTTC.

This sequence joins TRBV11-3 and TRBJ2-3; the D is unclear. This CDR3 is built from 14 residues. Germline V gene lookup returns CDR1 SGHNT and CDR2 YENEEA. Trimming removed 4 bases at V and 0 bases at J, with 8 bases between. This CDR3 reads CASSSDGSTDTQYF. The DNA of the CDR3 is TGTGCCAGCAGCTCCGACGGAAGCACAGATACGCAGTATTTT.

The V call is TRBV9, the J call TRBJ2-5; D might be TRBD1 or TRBD2, each matching 5 bases. Germline-derived CDR1 and CDR2 are SGDLS and YYNGEE. Deletions cut 0 bases from V and 11 bases from J, with 14 bases between. This CDR3 spans 13 amino acids. CDR3 nucleotide sequence: TGTGCCAGCAGCGTAGTCTTCGGGGACCCTCAGTACTTC. This translates into CASSVVFGDPQYF. Looking up the rest from reference TRBV9 and TRBJ2-5 gives the full variable domain: DSGVTQTPKHLITATGQRVTLRCSPRSGDLSVYWYQQSLDQGLQFLIQYYNGEERAKGNILERFSAQQFPDLHSELNLSSLELGDSALYFCASSVVFGDPQYFGPGTRLLVL.

The genes are TRBV7-2 and TRBJ2-7; TRBD2 aligns across 7 bases. The trim removed 5 bases at V and 1 base at J, leaving 5 bases unmatched. The CDR3 is made up of 14 amino acids. CDR1 is SGHTA and CDR2 is FQGNSA in the germline V gene. The CDR3 DNA follows: TGTGCCAGCAGCGGAGCTAGCGGTTCCTACGAGCAGTACTTC. This gives the protein CASSGASGSYEQYF. The full variable domain, in which reference TRBV7-2 and TRBJ2-7 provide the parts outside the CDR3, is GAGVSQSPSNKVTEKGKDVELRCDPISGHTALYWYRQSLGQGLEFLIYFQGNSAPDKSGLPSDRFSAERTGGSVSTLTIQRTQQEDSAVYLCASSGASGSYEQYFGPGTRLTVT.

This clone was counted only a few times. This chain connects TRBV6-1 to TRBJ1-2; a possible D gene is TRBD1 (5 bases). The V end was cut by 5 bases, the J end by 4 bases, with 8 bases between. Germline V CDR1 and CDR2: MNHNS, SASEGT. This CDR3 comprises 12 residues. CDR3 sequence reads: CASSSDSYGYTF. CDR3 nucleotides: TGTGCCAGCAGTTCAGACAGCTATGGCTACACCTTC.

Comments on this clone: Since a much larger clone is just one base distant, this may be a read error. The genes are TRBV11-1 and TRBJ2-3, with D unresolved. Germline-derived CDR1 and CDR2 are SGHAT and FQDESV (reference sequence). V was cut by 6 bases and J by 0 bases, with 10 bases left in between. This CDR3 comprises 14 residues. In nucleotides, the CDR3 is TGTGCCAGCAGTCTCGACGGCAGCACAGATACGCAGTATTTT. Translation gives CASSLDGSTDTQYF.

The genes are TRBV28 and TRBJ1-1, with D unresolved. The CDR3 runs to 13 residues. The V and J ends lost 2 bases and 2 bases respectively, with 6 bases between them. Per germline, CDR1 MDHEN and CDR2 SYDVKM. The CDR3: CASSLGHNTEAFF. CDR3 DNA: TGTGCCAGCAGTTTAGGGCATAACACTGAAGCTTTCTTT.

The V and J genes are TRBV5-1 and TRBJ1-1; TRBD1 might be the D (6 bases). The CDR3 length is 15 residues. Germline CDR1 is SGHRS and CDR2 is YFSETQ. Trimming cost V 4 bases and J 4 bases, with 17 bases left between them. CDR3 in amino acids: CASSPSGALGTEAFF. CDR3 coding DNA: TGCGCCAGCAGCCCCTCAGGGGCTCTCGGCACTGAAGCTTTCTTT.

Concerning this clone itself: At one end the junction does not follow the germline gene, possibly because of a read error. The V gene is TRBV28, the J gene TRBJ2-1; no firm D call. The CDR3 has 15 residues. Germline CDR1 and CDR2: MDHEN and SYDVKM. CDR3 in DNA: TGTGCCGGCAGCCCCAGCGATACCGCCTACAATGAGCAGTTCTTC. It encodes CAGSPSDTAYNEQFF.

The CDR3 bases are TGTGCCACCAGCAGAGTACAGGGCTATGGCTACACCTTC. It codes for CATSRVQGYGYTF. The chain links TRBV15 to TRBJ1-2; D is possibly TRBD1 (6 bases). With 1 base removed from V and 4 bases from J, the gap between germline ends came to 7 bases. This CDR3 has 13 amino acids. Germline V gives CDR1 LNHNV, CDR2 YYDKDF (reference sequence).

The rearrangement links TRBV5-4 to TRBJ1-2, with no clear D. Germline CDR1 reads SGHNT; CDR2 reads YYREEE (reference sequence). The V end was cut by 3 bases, the J end by 2 bases, with 5 bases between. CDR3 size: 12 residues. CDR3 in DNA: TGTGCCAGCAGCTCCAAGAACTATGGCTACACCTTC. Its protein is CASSSKNYGYTF.

This clone was picked up a small number of times. Other DNA variants within this sample encode the same CDR3. The chain employs TRBV6-1 and TRBJ1-2; unclear D gene. Per the germline V gene, CDR1 is MNHNS and CDR2 is SASEGT. V was clipped by 2 bases and J by 4 bases, with 5 bases between them. The CDR3 covers 12 residues. CDR3 sequence reads: CASSELGYGYTF. The DNA of the CDR3 is TGTGCCAGCAGTGAATTGGGCTATGGCTACACCTTC.

The sample holds one count of this clone. The chain combines TRBV2 with TRBJ2-5, with 10 positions matching TRBD2. J gave up 5 bases and V 5 bases, and 5 bases lay outside the gene matches. Per germline, CDR1 SNHLY and CDR2 FYNNEI. The CDR3 is 14 residues long. In DNA, the CDR3 is TGTGCCAGCAGTTGGACTAGCGGAAGGGAGACCCAGTACTTC. Translating gives CASSWTSGRETQYF.

The chain employs TRBV11-2 and TRBJ2-6; D unclear. Deletions cut 5 bases from V and 2 bases from J, with 10 bases between. This CDR3 is built from 15 residues. CDR1 is SGHAT and CDR2 is FQNNGV in the germline V gene. The CDR3 DNA reads TGTGCCAGCAGCCAGCAGATCGCTGGGGCCAACGTCCTGACTTTC. Translating gives CASSQQIAGANVLTF. Looking up the rest from reference TRBV11-2 and TRBJ2-6 gives the full variable domain: EAGVAQSPRYKIIEKRQSVAFWCNPISGHATLYWYQQILGQGPKLLIQFQNNGVVDDSQLPKDRFSAERLKGVDSTLKIQPAKLEDSAVYLCASSQQIAGANVLTFGAGSRLTVL.

J is TRBJ2-2 and V is TRBV18; 7 positions match TRBD2. The germline gives CDR1 KGHSH, CDR2 LQKENI. V shed 3 bases, J shed 0 bases, and the junction held 7 bases outside the gene matches. The CDR3 covers 17 residues. CDR3 DNA: TGTGCCAGCTCACCGCTAGCGGACAACGCGAACACCGGGGAGCTGTTTTTT. This codes for CASSPLADNANTGELFF. Full variable domain (rest looked up from reference TRBV18 and TRBJ2-2): NAGVMQNPRHLVRRRGQEARLRCSPMKGHSHVYWYRQLPEEGLKFMVYLQKENIIDESGMPKERFSAEFPKEGPSILRIQQVVRGDSAAYFCASSPLADNANTGELFFGEGSRLTVL.